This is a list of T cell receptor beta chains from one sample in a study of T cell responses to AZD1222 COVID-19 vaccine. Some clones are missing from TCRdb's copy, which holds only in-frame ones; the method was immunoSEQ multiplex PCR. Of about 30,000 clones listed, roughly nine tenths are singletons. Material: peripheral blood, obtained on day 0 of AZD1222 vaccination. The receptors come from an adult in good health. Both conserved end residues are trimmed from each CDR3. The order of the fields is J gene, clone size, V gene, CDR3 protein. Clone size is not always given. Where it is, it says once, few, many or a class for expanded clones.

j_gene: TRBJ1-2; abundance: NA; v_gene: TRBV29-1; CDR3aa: SVGGTDGYT
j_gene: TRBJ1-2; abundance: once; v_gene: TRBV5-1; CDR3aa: ASSAENYGYT
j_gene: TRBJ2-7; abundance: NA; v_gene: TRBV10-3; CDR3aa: AILGLYEQY
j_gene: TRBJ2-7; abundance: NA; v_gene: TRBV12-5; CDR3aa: ASGLFTGEEQY
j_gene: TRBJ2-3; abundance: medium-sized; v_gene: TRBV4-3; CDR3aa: ASSQDPLAADTQY
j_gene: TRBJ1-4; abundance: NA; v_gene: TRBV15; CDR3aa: ATSREVLGGTNEKLF
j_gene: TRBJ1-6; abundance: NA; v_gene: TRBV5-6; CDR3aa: ASSFDGGRANSPLH
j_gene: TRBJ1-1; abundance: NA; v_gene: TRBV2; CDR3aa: ASSDEGAQNTEAF
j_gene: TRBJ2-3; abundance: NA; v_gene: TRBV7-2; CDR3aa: ASSPLAGGTDTQY
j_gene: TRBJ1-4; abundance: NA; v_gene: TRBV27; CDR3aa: ASSDRVSLTTVNEKLF
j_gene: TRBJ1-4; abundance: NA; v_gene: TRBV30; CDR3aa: AWSVATGGGEKLF
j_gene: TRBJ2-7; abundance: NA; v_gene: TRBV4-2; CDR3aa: ASSQVGQGTYEQY
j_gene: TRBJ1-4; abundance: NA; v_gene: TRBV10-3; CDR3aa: AISDRGQGGEKLF
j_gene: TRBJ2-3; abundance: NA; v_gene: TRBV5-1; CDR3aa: ASSPTTGGTDTQY
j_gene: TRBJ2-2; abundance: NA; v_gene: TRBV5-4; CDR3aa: ASSLGHSGGRTGELF
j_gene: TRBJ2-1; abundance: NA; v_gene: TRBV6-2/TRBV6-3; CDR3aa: ASSARGGRNEQF
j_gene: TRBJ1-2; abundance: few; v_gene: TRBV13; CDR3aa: ASSYLAAANGYT
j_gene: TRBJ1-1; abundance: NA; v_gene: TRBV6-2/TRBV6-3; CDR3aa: ASSSSDRGNTEAF
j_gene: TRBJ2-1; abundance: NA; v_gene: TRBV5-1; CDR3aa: ASSLGTANEQF
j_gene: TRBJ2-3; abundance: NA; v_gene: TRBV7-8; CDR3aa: ASRGVPDTQY
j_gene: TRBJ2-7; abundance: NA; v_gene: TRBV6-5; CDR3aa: ASSYSTGIPTMY
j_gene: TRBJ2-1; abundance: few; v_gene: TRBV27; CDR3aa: ASSLTRGVEQF
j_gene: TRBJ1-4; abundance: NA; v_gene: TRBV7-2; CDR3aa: ASSLMRTATNEKLF
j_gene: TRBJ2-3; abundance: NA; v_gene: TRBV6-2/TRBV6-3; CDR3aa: ASSLQGGAGDTQY
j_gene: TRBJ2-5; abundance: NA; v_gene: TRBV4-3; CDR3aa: ASSQGAGWETQY
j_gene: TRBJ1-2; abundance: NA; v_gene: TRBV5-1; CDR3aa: ASSLGQGIDGYT
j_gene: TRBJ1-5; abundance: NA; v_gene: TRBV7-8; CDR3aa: ASSLTGGPNQPQH
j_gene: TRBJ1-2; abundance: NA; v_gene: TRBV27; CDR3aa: ASSTLGQGAGGYT
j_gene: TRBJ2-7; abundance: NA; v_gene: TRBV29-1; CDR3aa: SVGPRGLAGGSPYEQY
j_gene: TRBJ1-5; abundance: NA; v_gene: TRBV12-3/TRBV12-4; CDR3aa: ASSPLRSQPQH
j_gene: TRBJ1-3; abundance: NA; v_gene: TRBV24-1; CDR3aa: ATSVFPSREDTRVSGNTIY
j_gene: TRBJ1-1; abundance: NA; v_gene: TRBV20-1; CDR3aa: SASTLGTGNTEAF
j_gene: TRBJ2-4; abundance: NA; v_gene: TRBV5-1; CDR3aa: ASSPGGSIKNIQY
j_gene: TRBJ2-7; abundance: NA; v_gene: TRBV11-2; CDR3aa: ASSLTGIEQY
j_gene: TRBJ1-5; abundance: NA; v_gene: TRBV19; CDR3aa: ASSIGVESNQPQH
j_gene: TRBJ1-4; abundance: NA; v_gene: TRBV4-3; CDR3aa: ASSQINREDEKLF
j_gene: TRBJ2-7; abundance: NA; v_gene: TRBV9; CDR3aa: ASSLGGYSYEQY
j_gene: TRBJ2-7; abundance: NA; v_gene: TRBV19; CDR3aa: ASSSVRGYEQY
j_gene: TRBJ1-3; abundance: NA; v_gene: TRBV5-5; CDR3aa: ASSWGRDSSSGNTIY
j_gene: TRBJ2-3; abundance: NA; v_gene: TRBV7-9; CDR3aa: ASSLAGSATDTQY
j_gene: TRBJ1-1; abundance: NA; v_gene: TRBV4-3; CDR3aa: ASSRGQGDTEAF
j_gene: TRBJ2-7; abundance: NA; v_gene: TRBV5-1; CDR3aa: ASKSEVEQY
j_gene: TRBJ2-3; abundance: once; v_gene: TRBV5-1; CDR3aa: ASSLGYQDTQY
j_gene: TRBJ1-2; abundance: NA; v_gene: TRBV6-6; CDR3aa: ASSYGADNGYT
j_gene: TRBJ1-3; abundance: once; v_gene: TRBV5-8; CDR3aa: ASSLGVSSSGNTIY
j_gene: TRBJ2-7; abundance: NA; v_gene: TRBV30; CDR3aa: AWSVPGIYEQY
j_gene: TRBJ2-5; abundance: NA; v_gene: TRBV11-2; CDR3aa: ASTRDSQETQY
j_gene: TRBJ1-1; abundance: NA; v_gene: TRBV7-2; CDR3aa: ASSSGQGYTEAF
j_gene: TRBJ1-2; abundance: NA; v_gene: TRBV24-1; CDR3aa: ATSETGVGYT